This T cell receptor (beta chain) was found in a study of T cells in Graves' hyperthyroidism and ophthalmopathy. It was uncontrolled infection, other autoimmune disease, pregnancy or lactation that excluded patients. Template material for amplifying TCR beta CDR3 regions consisted of RNA transcripts. A first-round RT-PCR of the TCR CDR3 used the HTBI primer set. MiXCR was run by TCRdb on the multiplex PCR reads, yielding one entry per CDR3 protein. Seen here are 150,000 or so distinct CDR3 sequences, 22% observed once, and the top ten hold 60% to 80%. The CDR3 is made up of 16 amino acids. CDR1 and CDR2 from the germline V gene are MNHNS and SASEGT. The ends were cut back, 1 base at V and 4 bases at J, with 14 bases in the middle. This clonotype appeared once.

This sequence joins TRBV6-1 and TRBJ1-3; D is unclear. The sequencing sample was made of blood. The sequence came from a woman aged 45-65 years with Graves' hyperthyroidism that later progressed to Graves' ophthalmopathy. The DNA of the CDR3 is TGTGCCAGCAGTGAAGGGATCGCGGCCGGCGGAAACACCATATATTTT. Translating it yields CASSEGIAAGGNTIYF.